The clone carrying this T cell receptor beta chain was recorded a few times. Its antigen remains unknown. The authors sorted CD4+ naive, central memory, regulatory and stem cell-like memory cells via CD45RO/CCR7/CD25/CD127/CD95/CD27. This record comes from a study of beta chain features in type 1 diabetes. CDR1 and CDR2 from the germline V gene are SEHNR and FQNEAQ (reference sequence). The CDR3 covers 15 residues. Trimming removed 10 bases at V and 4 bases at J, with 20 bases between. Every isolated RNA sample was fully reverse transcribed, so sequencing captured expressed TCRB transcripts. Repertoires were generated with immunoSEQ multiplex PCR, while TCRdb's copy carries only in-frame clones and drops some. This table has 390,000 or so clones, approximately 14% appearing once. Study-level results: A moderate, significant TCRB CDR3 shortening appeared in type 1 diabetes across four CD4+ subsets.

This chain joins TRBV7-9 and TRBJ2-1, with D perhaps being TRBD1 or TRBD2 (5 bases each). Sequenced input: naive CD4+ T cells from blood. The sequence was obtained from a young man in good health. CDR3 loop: CAIQDPGPLYNEQFF. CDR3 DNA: TGTGCCATCCAGGATCCGGGGCCCCTGTACAATGAGCAGTTCTTC.